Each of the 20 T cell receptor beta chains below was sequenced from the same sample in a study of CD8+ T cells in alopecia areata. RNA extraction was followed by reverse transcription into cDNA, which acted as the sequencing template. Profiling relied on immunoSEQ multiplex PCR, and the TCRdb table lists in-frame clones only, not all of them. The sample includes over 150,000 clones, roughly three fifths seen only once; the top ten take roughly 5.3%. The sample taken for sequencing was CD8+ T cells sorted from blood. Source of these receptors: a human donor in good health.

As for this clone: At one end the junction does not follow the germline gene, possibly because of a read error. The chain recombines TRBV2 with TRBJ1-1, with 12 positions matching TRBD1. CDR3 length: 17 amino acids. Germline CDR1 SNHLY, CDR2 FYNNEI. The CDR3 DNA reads TGTGCCAGCAGTTTCCCGGGACAGGGGGCTTTGAAGACTGAAGCTTTCTTT. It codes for CASSFPGQGALKTEAFF.

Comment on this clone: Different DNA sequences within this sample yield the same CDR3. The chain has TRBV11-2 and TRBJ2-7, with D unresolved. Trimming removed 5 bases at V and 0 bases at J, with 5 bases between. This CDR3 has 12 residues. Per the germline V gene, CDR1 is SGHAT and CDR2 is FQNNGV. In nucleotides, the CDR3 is TGTGCCAGCAGCCCGCCCTCCTACGAGCAGTACTTC. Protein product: CASSPPSYEQYF.

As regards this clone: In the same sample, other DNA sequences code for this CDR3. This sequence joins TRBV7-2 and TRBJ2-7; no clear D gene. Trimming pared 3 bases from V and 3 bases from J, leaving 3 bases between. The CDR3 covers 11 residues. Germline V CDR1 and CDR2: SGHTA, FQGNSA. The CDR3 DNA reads TGTGCCAGCAGCTTTAGCTACGAGCAGTACTTC. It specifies CASSFSYEQYF.

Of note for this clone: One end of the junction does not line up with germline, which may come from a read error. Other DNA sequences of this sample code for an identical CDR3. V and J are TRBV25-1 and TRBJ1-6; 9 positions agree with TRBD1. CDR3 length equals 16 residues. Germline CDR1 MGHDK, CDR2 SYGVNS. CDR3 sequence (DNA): TGCGCCAGCAGTGAAGGGAGGGGGACAGGGTATTCACCCCTCCACTTT. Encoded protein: CASSEGRGTGYSPLHF.

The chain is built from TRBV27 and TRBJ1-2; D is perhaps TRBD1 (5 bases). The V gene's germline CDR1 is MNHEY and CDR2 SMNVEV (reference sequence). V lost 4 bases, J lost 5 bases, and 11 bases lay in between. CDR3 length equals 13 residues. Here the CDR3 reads CASSWGTEYGYTF. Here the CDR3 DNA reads TGTGCCAGCAGTTGGGGGACGGAATATGGCTACACCTTC.

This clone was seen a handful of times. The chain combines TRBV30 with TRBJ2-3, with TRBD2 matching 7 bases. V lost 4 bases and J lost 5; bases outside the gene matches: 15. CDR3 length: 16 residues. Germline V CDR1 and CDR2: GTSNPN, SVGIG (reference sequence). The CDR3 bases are TGTGCCTGGACCCATTCGGGTGGGGGGGGACGAGATACGCAGTATTTT. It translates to CAWTHSGGGGRDTQYF.

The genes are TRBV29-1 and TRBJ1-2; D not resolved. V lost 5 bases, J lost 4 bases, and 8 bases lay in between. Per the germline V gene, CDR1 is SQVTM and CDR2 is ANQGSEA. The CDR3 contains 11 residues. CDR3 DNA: TGCAGCGTTACTGAGGGCTATGGCTACACCTTC. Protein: CSVTEGYGYTF.

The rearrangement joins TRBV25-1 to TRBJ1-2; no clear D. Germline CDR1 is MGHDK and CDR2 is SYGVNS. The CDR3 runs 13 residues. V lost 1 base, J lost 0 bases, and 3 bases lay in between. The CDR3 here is CASSESSNYGYTF. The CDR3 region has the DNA TGTGCCAGCAGTGAATCCTCTAACTATGGCTACACCTTC.

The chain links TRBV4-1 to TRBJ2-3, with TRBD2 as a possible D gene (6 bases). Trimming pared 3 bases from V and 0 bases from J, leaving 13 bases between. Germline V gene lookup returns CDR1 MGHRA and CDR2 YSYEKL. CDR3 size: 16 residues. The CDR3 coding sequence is TGCGCCAGCAGCCACCCACGGGAGTCTAGCACAGATACGCAGTATTTT. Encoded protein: CASSHPRESSTDTQYF.

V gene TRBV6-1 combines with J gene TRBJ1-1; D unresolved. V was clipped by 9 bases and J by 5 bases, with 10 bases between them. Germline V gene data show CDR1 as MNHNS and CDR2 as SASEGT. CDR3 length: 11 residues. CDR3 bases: TGTGCCAGTTTCGTGGGGACTGAAGCTTTCTTT. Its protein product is CASFVGTEAFF.

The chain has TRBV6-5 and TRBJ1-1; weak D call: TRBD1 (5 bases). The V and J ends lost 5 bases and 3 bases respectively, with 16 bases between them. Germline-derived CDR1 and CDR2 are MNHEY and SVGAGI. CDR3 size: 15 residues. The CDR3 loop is CASSPSPGGYTEAFF. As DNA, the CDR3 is TGTGCCAGCAGTCCCAGCCCCGGGGGGTACACTGAAGCTTTCTTT.

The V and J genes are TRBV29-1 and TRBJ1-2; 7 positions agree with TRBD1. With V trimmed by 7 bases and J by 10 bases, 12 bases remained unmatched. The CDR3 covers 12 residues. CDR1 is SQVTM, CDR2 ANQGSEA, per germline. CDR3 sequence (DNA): TGCAGCGCCCCGCGGGACAGCTCTGACTACACCTTC. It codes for CSAPRDSSDYTF.

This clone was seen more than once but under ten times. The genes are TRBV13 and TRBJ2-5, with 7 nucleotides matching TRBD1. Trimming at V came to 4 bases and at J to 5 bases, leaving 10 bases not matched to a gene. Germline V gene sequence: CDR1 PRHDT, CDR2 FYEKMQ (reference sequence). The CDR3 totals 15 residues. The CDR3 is CASSSQGLSLETQYF. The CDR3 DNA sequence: TGTGCCAGCAGCTCACAGGGGTTATCCCTCGAGACCCAGTACTTC.

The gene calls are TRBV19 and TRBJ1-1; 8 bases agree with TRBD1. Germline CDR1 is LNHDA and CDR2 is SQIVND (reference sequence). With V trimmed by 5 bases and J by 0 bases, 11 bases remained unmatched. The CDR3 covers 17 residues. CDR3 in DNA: TGTGCCAGTAGTGGTTGGCAGGGGGCTCTCATGAACACTGAAGCTTTCTTT. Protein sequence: CASSGWQGALMNTEAFF.

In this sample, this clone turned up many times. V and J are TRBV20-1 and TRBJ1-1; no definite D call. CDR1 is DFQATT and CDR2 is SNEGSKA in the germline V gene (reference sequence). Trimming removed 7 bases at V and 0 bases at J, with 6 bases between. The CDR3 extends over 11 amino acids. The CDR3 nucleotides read TGCAGTGTACAGATGAACACTGAAGCTTTCTTT. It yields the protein CSVQMNTEAFF.

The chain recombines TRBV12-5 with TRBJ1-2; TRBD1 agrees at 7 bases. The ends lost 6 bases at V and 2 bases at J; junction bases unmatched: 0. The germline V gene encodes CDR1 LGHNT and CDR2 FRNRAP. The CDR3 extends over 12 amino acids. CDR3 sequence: CASGQGNYGYTF. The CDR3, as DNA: TGTGCTAGTGGACAGGGGAACTATGGCTACACCTTC.

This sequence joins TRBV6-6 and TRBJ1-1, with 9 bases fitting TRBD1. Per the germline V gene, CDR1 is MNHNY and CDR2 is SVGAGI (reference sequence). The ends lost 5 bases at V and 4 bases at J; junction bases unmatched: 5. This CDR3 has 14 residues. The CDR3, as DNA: TGTGCCAGCAGTCTTACAGGGGGCGGCACTGAAGCTTTCTTT. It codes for CASSLTGGGTEAFF.

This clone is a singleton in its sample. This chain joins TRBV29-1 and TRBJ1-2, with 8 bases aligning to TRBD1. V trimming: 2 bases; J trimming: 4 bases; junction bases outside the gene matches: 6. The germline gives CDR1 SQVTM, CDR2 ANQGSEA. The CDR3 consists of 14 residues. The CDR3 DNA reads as TGCAGCGTTGAACTGCAGGGGGCCTTCTATGGCTACACCTTC. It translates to CSVELQGAFYGYTF.

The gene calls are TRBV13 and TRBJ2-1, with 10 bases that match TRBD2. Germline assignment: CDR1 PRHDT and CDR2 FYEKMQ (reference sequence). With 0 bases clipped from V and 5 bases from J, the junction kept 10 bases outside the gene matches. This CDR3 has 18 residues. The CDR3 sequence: CASSLGRSGLAVNNEQFF. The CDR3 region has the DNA TGTGCCAGCAGCTTAGGCCGATCAGGACTAGCGGTCAACAATGAGCAGTTCTTC.

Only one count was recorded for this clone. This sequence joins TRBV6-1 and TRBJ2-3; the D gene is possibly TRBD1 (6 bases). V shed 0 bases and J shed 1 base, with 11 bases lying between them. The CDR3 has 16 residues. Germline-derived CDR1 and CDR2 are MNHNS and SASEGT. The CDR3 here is CASSEAFRQGTDTQYF. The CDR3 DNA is TGTGCCAGCAGTGAAGCCTTCCGACAGGGCACAGATACGCAGTATTTT.